The T cell receptor (beta chain) under discussion was sequenced for a study of T cells in tumors after PD-1 blockade. Across the study: No patient had prior checkpoint blockade, systemic immunosuppression, or radiotherapy within 4 weeks. Some patients also took daily vismodegib 150 mg during anti-PD-1 treatment.

The data were produced by immunoSEQ multiplex PCR, yet TCRdb's version contains in-frame clones alone and is incomplete. Of tens of thousands of clones listed, roughly 78% are singletons. Template: tumor biopsy or peripheral blood genomic DNA, roughly 550-6,500 ng per sample. The source is a human donor with basal cell carcinoma. The source material was PBMCs, sampled before anti-PD-1 treatment.

The CDR3, as DNA: TGTGCCAGCAGCCCTAGGGATACAGATACGCAGTATTTT. Protein: CASSPRDTDTQYF. V gene TRBV7-9 combines with J gene TRBJ2-3; D is unclear. Germline V gives CDR1 SEHNR, CDR2 FQNEAQ (reference sequence). V was pared by 5 bases and J by 3 bases, with 9 bases between. CDR3 size: 13 residues.